What follows is one T cell receptor (beta chain) and its context. Its antigen is currently unknown. The data are from a study of PD-L1 blockade in urothelial cancer. About the study: Most of the roughly 30 patients were men whose urothelial cancer was bladder-origin. Chemotherapy regimens numbering 0 to 3 had been given to patients. Study-level points and caveats: Each tumor sample, one FFPE specimen per patient, was not taken right before treatment.

Trimming took 7 bases from V and 4 from J; bases not matched to a gene: 6. Germline loops: CDR1 LNHDA, CDR2 SQIVND (reference sequence). This CDR3 contains 14 residues. Housekeeping gene amplification provided the quantification of FFPE tumor DNA. Clones were read by immunoSEQ multiplex PCR, and TCRdb kept only the in-frame ones, dropping some. The table records some 700 clones, about 40% of them present only once. The source material was tumor tissue, sampled before atezolizumab (anti-PD-L1) treatment. This receptor was identified in a man between 65 and 85 years old with urothelial cancer. The V gene is TRBV19, the J gene TRBJ2-2, with 7 bases fitting TRBD2. CDR3 sequence (DNA): TGTGCCAGTACTCCCTCGGGGGGCACCGGGGAGCTGTTTTTT. It yields the protein CASTPSGGTGELFF.